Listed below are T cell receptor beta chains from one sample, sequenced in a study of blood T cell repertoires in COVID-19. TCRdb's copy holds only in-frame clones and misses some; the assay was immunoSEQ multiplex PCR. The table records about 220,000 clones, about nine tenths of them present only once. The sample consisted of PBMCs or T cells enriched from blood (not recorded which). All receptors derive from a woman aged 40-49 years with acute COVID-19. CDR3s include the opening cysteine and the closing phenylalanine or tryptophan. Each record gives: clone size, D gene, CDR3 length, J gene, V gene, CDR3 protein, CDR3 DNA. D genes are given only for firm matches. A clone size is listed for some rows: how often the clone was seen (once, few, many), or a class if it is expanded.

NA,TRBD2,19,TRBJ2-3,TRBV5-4,CASSWGFGLAGVSTDTQYF,TGTGCCAGCAGCTGGGGCTTTGGGCTAGCGGGGGTTAGCACAGATACGCAGTATTTT
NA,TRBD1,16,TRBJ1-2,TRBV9,CASSDQGTGPDYGYTF,TGTGCCAGCAGCGACCAAGGGACAGGGCCCGACTATGGCTACACCTTC
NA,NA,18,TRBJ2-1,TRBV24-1,CATSDLRAGVDSYNEQFF,TGTGCCACCAGTGATTTGCGAGCAGGGGTAGACTCCTACAATGAGCAGTTCTTC
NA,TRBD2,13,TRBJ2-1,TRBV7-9,CASSPREDNEQFF,TGTGCCAGCAGCCCCCGGGAGGACAATGAGCAGTTCTTC
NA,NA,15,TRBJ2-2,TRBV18,CASSPRTPNTGELFF,TGTGCCAGCTCACCACGAACACCCAACACCGGGGAGCTGTTTTTT
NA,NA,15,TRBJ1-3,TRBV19,CASSATQGSGNTIYF,TGTGCCAGTAGCGCTACTCAGGGCTCTGGAAACACCATATATTTT
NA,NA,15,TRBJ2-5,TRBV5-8,CASSSEPLAQETQYF,TGTGCCAGCAGCTCCGAACCCTTAGCACAAGAGACCCAGTACTTC
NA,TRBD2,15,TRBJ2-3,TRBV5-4,CASSWTSGDTDTQYF,TGTGCCAGCAGCTGGACTAGCGGGGACACAGATACGCAGTATTTT
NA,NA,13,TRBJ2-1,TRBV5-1,CASSAGVENEQFF,TGCGCCAGCAGCGCCGGGGTAGAGAATGAGCAGTTCTTC
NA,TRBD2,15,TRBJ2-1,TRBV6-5,CASRFSGGLPSEQFF,TGTGCCAGCAGGTTTAGCGGGGGGCTCCCCAGTGAGCAGTTCTTC
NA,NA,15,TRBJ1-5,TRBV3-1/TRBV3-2,CASSSNRVVNQPQHF,TGTGCCAGCAGCTCTAACAGGGTAGTAAATCAGCCCCAGCATTTT
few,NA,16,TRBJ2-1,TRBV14,CASSQGRGAIYNEQFF,TGTGCCAGCAGCCAAGGACGGGGGGCCATTTACAATGAGCAGTTCTTC
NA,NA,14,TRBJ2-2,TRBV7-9,CASRLEGRTGELFF,TGTGCCAGCAGACTCGAGGGCCGAACCGGGGAGCTGTTTTTT
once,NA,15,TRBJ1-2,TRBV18,CASSPPTLETYGYTF,TGTGCCAGCTCACCACCGACGTTGGAGACCTATGGCTACACCTTC
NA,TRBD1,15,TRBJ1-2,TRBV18,CASSPTETGSEGYTF,TGTGCCAGCTCACCCACGGAGACAGGGTCGGAGGGCTACACCTTC
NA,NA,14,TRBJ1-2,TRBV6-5,CASLQGPTSYGYTF,TGTGCCAGCCTACAGGGACCTACTAGCTATGGCTACACCTTC
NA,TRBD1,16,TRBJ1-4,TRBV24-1,CATSDPRQGDNEKLFF,TGTGCCACCAGTGATCCACGACAGGGGGATAATGAAAAACTGTTTTTT
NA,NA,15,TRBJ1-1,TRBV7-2,CASSFLAGEHTEAFF,TGTGCCAGCAGCTTTCTCGCAGGGGAACACACTGAAGCTTTCTTT
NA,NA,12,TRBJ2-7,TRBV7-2,CASSSQRYEQYF,TGTGCCAGCAGCTCGCAGAGGTACGAGCAGTACTTC
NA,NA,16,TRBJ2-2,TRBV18,CASSPGSEGSVGELFF,TGTGCCAGCTCACCAGGCTCAGAGGGTTCGGTCGGGGAGCTGTTTTTT